This T cell receptor (beta chain) stems from a study of cytomegalovirus exposure and HLA in healthy donors. Findings of the study overall: High sensitivity and specificity were reportedly achieved when the classifier diagnosed cytomegalovirus status. Listed as cytomegalovirus-associated were 150 or so TCR beta chains. In vitro work confirmed that a few CMV-associated chains recognize CMV antigens.

With regard to this clone: Its specificity is unknown.

This table comes from immunoSEQ multiplex PCR, and its TCRdb copy is limited to in-frame clones, with some not included. The sample records 90,000 to 130,000 clones, 88% being singletons. Per germline, CDR1 SGHAT and CDR2 FQNNGV. The CDR3 totals 15 residues. Trimming removed 6 bases from V and 3 bases from J; junction bases left unmatched: 5. The receptor was derived from a woman aged 25 to 39 in good health and CMV-seropositive. The chain is built from TRBV11-2 and TRBJ2-2, with TRBD2 matching over 9 bases. The material sequenced was PBMCs. The CDR3, as DNA: TGTGCCAGCAGACCAATAGCGGGAGACACCGGGGAGCTGTTTTTT. Protein sequence: CASRPIAGDTGELFF.